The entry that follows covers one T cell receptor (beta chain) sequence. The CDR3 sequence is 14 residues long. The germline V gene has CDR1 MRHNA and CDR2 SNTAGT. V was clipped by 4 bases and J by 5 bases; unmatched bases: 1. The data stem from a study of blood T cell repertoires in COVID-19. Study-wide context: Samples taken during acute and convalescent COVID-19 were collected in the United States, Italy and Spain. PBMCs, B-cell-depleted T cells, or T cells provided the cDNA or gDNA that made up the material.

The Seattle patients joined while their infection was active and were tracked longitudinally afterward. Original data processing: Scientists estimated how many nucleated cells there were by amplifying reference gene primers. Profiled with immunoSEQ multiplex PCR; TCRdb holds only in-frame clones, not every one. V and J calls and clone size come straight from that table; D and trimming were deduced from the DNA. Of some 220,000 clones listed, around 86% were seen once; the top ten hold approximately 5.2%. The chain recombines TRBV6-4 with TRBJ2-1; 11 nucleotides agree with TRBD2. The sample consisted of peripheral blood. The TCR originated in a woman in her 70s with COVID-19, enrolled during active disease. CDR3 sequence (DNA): TGTGCCAGCAGTGTAGCGGGAGGGGACAATGAGCAGTTCTTC. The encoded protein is CASSVAGGDNEQFF.